The sequence of this T cell receptor beta chain was determined in a study of T cell repertoires in ileal Crohn's disease. Germline CDR1 reads SGHTA; CDR2 reads FQGNSA. This CDR3 contains 16 residues. Trimming stripped 5 bases from V and 5 bases from J, with 16 bases between. A few counts support this clone. The data were produced by immunoSEQ multiplex PCR, yet TCRdb's version contains in-frame clones alone and is incomplete. The profile shows several thousand clones, 83% of them singletons. The sequence derives from an adult with Crohn's disease. V gene TRBV7-2 combines with J gene TRBJ2-6, with D uncertain. Sequencing was done on a sample of ileal tissue. CDR3 residues: CASSGLAQSRANVLTF. CDR3 coding DNA: TGTGCCAGCAGCGGATTGGCACAAAGTCGGGCCAACGTCCTGACTTTC.